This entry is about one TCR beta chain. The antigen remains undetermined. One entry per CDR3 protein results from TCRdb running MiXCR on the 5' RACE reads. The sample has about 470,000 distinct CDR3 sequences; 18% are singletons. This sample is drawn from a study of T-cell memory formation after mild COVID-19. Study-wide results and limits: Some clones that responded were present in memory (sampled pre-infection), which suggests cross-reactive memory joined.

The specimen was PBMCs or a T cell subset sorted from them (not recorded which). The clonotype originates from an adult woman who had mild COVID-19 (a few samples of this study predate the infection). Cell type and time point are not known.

This CDR3 reads CASSYRGGETEAFF. In DNA, the CDR3 is TGTGCCAGCAGTTACCGGGGGGGGGAAACTGAAGCTTTCTTT. The chain combines TRBV6-5 with TRBJ1-1, with D perhaps TRBD1 (5 bases). There are 14 residues in the CDR3. Germline CDR1 reads MNHEY; CDR2 reads SVGAGI. Trimming cost V 2 bases and J 5 bases, with 12 bases left between them.